The next 8 T cell receptor beta chains were all read from a single sample in a study of patients and donors after allogeneic stem cell transplantation. TCRdb reprocessed the RT-PCR reads via MiXCR and lists one record per CDR3 protein. The sample consists of over 350,000 distinct CDR3 sequences, under 20% of them appearing once. The material sequenced was blood, either unsorted or a sorted T cell fraction (not recorded which). The receptors shown here come from a human donor who was either an allogeneic HSCT recipient or a stem cell or donor lymphocyte infusion donor (not recorded which). It is not recorded whose cells these are; they may come from a transplant donor.

In its sample, this clonotype was seen many times. Here the CDR3 reads CSACPQGDTQYF. The CDR3 nucleotides are TGCAGTGCGTGCCCGCAAGGGGATACGCAGTATTTT. The chain couples TRBV20-1 to TRBJ2-3; D is undetermined. The germline CDR1 and CDR2 sequences are DFQATT and SNEGSKA (reference sequence). V shed 6 bases and J shed 6 bases, with 13 bases lying between them. This CDR3 has 12 amino acids.

This rearrangement joins TRBV6-4 to TRBJ2-4; D ambiguous. Germline V gene sequence: CDR1 MRHNA, CDR2 SNTAGT. Trimming removed 5 bases from V and 7 bases from J, with 12 bases in between. This CDR3 region has 13 residues. The CDR3 sequence: CASSLPQLNIQYF. The CDR3, as DNA: TGTGCCAGCAGTCTCCCACAGCTGAACATTCAGTACTTC.

This clonotype was counted a few times. The gene calls are TRBV28 and TRBJ1-1; D gene uncertain. This CDR3 region has 14 residues. V was pared by 7 bases and J by 4 bases, with 16 bases between. CDR1 is MDHEN and CDR2 is SYDVKM in the germline V gene. CDR3 residues: CASTPAESGTEAFF. Here the CDR3 DNA reads TGTGCCAGCACCCCGGCGGAAAGTGGCACTGAAGCTTTCTTT.

The V call is TRBV5-1, the J call TRBJ1-2; D remains unclear. Deletions cut 4 bases from V and 6 bases from J, with 16 bases between. Germline loops: CDR1 SGHRS, CDR2 YFSETQ. This CDR3 region has 14 residues. The CDR3 DNA is TGCGCCAGCAGCCCCACGGTTGGGAATCATGGCTACACCTTC. Its translation: CASSPTVGNHGYTF.

This clonotype was recorded a few times. The chain combines TRBV12-3 or TRBV12-4 with TRBJ2-1; 7 bases are shared with TRBD2. Trimming took 6 bases from V and 10 from J; bases not matched to a gene: 12. This CDR3 comprises 14 residues. The CDR3 spells CASSPLGGPGEQFF. In DNA form, the CDR3 reads TGTGCCAGCAGCCCGCTGGGAGGGCCGGGAGAGCAGTTCTTC.

This clonotype was seen a few times. This chain joins TRBV11-2 and TRBJ2-3, with 7 positions matching TRBD2. Unmatched junction bases numbered 13, after V lost 1 base and J lost 6 bases. Germline assignment: CDR1 SGHAT and CDR2 FQNNGV. This CDR3 comprises 17 residues. The CDR3 here is CASSLVGSGTIGDTQYF. The CDR3 coding sequence is TGTGCCAGCAGCTTAGTAGGGAGCGGGACTATTGGGGATACGCAGTATTTT.

This clonotype was counted at least ten times. DNA of the CDR3: TGCGCCAGCAGCTTGGTCCCCCCTTCCAATGAGCAGTTCTTC. This codes for CASSLVPPSNEQFF. The chain joins TRBV5-1 to TRBJ2-1, with unresolved D. The CDR3 covers 14 residues. The V gene lost 0 bases and the J gene lost 6 bases, with 10 bases spanning the gap. CDR1 and CDR2 from the germline V gene are SGHRS and YFSETQ.

This clonotype turned up a few times. The rearrangement joins TRBV14 to TRBJ2-1; 12 bases agree with TRBD2. V shed 1 base and J 2 bases; nucleotides not matched to a gene: 9. Germline assignment: CDR1 SGHDN and CDR2 FVKESK. The CDR3 covers 19 residues. The CDR3 nucleotides are TGTGCCAGCAGCCAAGGGTGGCTAGCGGGGGGGAGTCCCTACAATGAGCAGTTCTTC. Translating gives CASSQGWLAGGSPYNEQFF.